This TCR beta chain was identified in a study of CD8 T cells in Susac syndrome. Germline CDR1 reads SGHTA; CDR2 reads FQGTGA. Trimming pared 5 bases from V and 2 bases from J, leaving 13 bases between. The CDR3 has 14 amino acids. Random hexamers were used to reverse transcribe an amount of roughly 0.45 to 1 ug RNA. With immunoSEQ multiplex PCR, TCR beta CDR3 was amplified across 54 Vbeta and 13 Jbeta. TCRdb used MiXCR to reprocess the immunoSEQ multiplex PCR reads, holding one entry per CDR3 protein. The sample lists fewer than 85,000 distinct CDR3 sequences; approximately 95% were seen once. The sample consisted of CD8+ T cells from PBMCs. The gene calls are TRBV7-3 and TRBJ2-7, with D possibly matching TRBD1 (6 bases). The receptor was isolated from a human donor with multiple sclerosis. CDR3: CASSMGALPYEQYF. The CDR3 DNA reads TGTGCCAGCAGCATGGGGGCCCTTCCCTACGAGCAGTACTTC. The whole variable domain, remainder taken from reference TRBV7-3 and TRBJ2-7, is GAGVSQTPSNKVTEKGKYVELRCDPISGHTALYWYRQSLGQGPEFLIYFQGTGAADDSGLPNDRFFAVRPEGSVSTLKIQRTERGDSAVYLCASSMGALPYEQYFGPGTRLTVT.